What follows are 8 T cell receptor beta chains derived from one specimen sequenced in a study of blood T cells in healthy people across ages. PCR was performed a second time for about 7 to 11 cycles using a sample-barcoded 5' primer and a J-beta primer mix. MiXCR, applied by TCRdb to the 5' RACE reads, yields one record per CDR3 protein. Altogether just under 750,000 distinct CDR3 sequences are present, about a fifth being singletons, with the ten largest covering 22%. Sequencing was performed on blood. These receptors all stem from a man between 65 and 79 years old in good health.

This clonotype was picked up a small number of times. V is TRBV12-3 or TRBV12-4 and J is TRBJ1-6; D not certain. The CDR3 is 12 residues long. V lost 1 base, J lost 9 bases, and 4 bases lay in between. CDR3 DNA: TGTGCCAGCAGTTTAGGCAGTTCACCCCTCCACTTT. It codes for CASSLGSSPLHF.

The chain carries TRBV12-5 and TRBJ2-5; D is undetermined. This CDR3 has 15 residues. V was shortened by 0 bases and J by 7 bases, with 15 bases between the two germline ends. In germline, CDR1 is LGHNT, CDR2 FRNRAP. For the CDR3, the DNA is TGTGCTAGTGGTTTGGTACAAGGAATTTCCGGGACCCAGTACTTC. Amino acid sequence: CASGLVQGISGTQYF.

This clonotype was picked up a small number of times. CDR3 DNA: TGCGCCAGCAGCCCGGACAGAGGGGCAACTAATGAAAAACTGTTTTTT. As protein: CASSPDRGATNEKLFF. The rearrangement links TRBV5-1 to TRBJ1-4; possibly TRBD1 for D (6 bases). Germline CDR1 SGHRS, CDR2 YFSETQ. The CDR3 runs 16 residues. V was pared by 4 bases and J by 0 bases, with 13 bases between.

There are a few counts of this clonotype. The chain joins TRBV6-5 to TRBJ2-3; 14 bases are a match to TRBD2. Germline V gene data show CDR1 as MNHEY and CDR2 as SVGAGI. This CDR3 has 17 residues. With V trimmed by 5 bases and J by 0 bases, 4 bases remained unmatched. CDR3 protein: CASSRLAGGISTDTQYF. The DNA for the CDR3 is TGTGCCAGCAGTAGACTAGCGGGGGGGATTAGCACAGATACGCAGTATTTT.

The J gene is TRBJ2-7, the V gene TRBV29-1; 13 bases fit TRBD2. The V segment lost 8 bases and the J segment 4 bases; nucleotides outside the gene matches: 5. Germline CDR1 SQVTM, CDR2 ANQGSEA. This CDR3 is 13 amino acids long. The CDR3 region has the DNA TGCAGCACAACTAGCGGGAGGGCTTACGAGCAGTACTTC. It translates to CSTTSGRAYEQYF.

The gene calls are TRBV20-1 and TRBJ2-5; TRBD1 is a possible D gene (5 bases). Germline V gives CDR1 DFQATT, CDR2 SNEGSKA (reference sequence). This CDR3 spans 15 amino acids. Trimming stripped 6 bases from V and 0 bases from J, with 17 bases between. The CDR3 reads CSAPRIDRNQETQYF. Written as DNA, the CDR3 is TGCAGTGCCCCCCGAATCGACAGAAACCAAGAGACCCAGTACTTC.

The chain recombines TRBV5-1 with TRBJ2-5, with D perhaps TRBD1 or TRBD2 (5 bases each). The DNA end lines up better with TRBJ2-1; the J call may be wrong. The CDR3 length is 13 residues. CDR1 SGHRS and CDR2 YFSETQ come from the germline V gene. CDR3 nucleotide sequence: TGCGCCAGCAGCGTAGGGGACGCCAATGAGCAGTTCTTC. This gives the protein CASSVGDANEQFF.

This clonotype showed up many times. One junction end does not reproduce the germline sequence, and a read error may be involved. The chain is built from TRBV4-1 and TRBJ2-7; D possibly matches TRBD1 or TRBD2 (6 bases each). The CDR3 covers 12 residues. CDR1 and CDR2 (germline): MGHRA, YSYEKL. CDR3 in DNA: TGCGCCAGCAGCCAAGGCGGGACACCCTTGAGGTTC. It specifies CASSQGGTPLRF.